The clone carrying this TCR beta chain was seen just once. Its antigen is unidentified. The sample comes from a study of T cell responses to AZD1222 COVID-19 vaccine. Germline values: CDR1 MNHEY, CDR2 SVGAGI. This CDR3 contains 10 residues. The V end was cut by 6 bases, the J end by 7 bases, with 4 bases between. Broader study findings: Clonal diversity was possibly underestimated, and the donors were mostly white British, with more females. Unmutated regions of variants are reportedly targeted by nearly half of spike-specific TCRs. Spike-specific TCR breadth and depth went up after people got two AZD1222 doses.

Clones were read by immunoSEQ multiplex PCR, and TCRdb kept only the in-frame ones, dropping some. The sample has 150,000 to 160,000 clones, approximately 87% seen once; the top ten hold roughly 5.8%. This chain connects TRBV6-5 to TRBJ2-1; unclear D gene. The clonotype was recovered from an adult in good health. The source material was peripheral blood, sampled on day 0 of MenACWY control vaccination. CDR3 loop: CASRINEQFF. The CDR3 region has the DNA TGTGCCAGCAGGATTAATGAGCAGTTCTTC.